This record concerns one T cell receptor (beta chain) sequence. The authors' processing: Estimation of nucleated cell counts relied on the amplification of reference gene primers. Profiled with immunoSEQ multiplex PCR; TCRdb holds only in-frame clones, not every one. From that table come the V and J calls and clone size; the DNA was used to work out D and trimming. The sample lists about 27,000 clones, approximately 80% occurring once. The CDR3 covers 14 residues. J gave up 6 bases and V 5 bases, and 7 bases lay outside the gene matches. Germline V gene lookup returns CDR1 SGHTA and CDR2 FQGTGA. This entry comes from a study of blood T cell repertoires in COVID-19. The wider study: Material from acute and convalescent COVID-19 was sourced from the United States, Italy and Spain.

The sequence was obtained from a man in his 70s with active COVID-19. This chain connects TRBV7-3 to TRBJ2-1; 7 bases match TRBD1. The sample consisted of peripheral blood. The CDR3 nucleotides are TGTGCCAGCAGCGCGAATGACAGGGCCAATGAGCAGTTCTTC. Translated, it gives CASSANDRANEQFF. Filled out from reference TRBV7-3 and TRBJ2-1, the complete variable domain reads GAGVSQTPSNKVTEKGKYVELRCDPISGHTALYWYRQSLGQGPEFLIYFQGTGAADDSGLPNDRFFAVRPEGSVSTLKIQRTERGDSAVYLCASSANDRANEQFFGPGTRLTVL.